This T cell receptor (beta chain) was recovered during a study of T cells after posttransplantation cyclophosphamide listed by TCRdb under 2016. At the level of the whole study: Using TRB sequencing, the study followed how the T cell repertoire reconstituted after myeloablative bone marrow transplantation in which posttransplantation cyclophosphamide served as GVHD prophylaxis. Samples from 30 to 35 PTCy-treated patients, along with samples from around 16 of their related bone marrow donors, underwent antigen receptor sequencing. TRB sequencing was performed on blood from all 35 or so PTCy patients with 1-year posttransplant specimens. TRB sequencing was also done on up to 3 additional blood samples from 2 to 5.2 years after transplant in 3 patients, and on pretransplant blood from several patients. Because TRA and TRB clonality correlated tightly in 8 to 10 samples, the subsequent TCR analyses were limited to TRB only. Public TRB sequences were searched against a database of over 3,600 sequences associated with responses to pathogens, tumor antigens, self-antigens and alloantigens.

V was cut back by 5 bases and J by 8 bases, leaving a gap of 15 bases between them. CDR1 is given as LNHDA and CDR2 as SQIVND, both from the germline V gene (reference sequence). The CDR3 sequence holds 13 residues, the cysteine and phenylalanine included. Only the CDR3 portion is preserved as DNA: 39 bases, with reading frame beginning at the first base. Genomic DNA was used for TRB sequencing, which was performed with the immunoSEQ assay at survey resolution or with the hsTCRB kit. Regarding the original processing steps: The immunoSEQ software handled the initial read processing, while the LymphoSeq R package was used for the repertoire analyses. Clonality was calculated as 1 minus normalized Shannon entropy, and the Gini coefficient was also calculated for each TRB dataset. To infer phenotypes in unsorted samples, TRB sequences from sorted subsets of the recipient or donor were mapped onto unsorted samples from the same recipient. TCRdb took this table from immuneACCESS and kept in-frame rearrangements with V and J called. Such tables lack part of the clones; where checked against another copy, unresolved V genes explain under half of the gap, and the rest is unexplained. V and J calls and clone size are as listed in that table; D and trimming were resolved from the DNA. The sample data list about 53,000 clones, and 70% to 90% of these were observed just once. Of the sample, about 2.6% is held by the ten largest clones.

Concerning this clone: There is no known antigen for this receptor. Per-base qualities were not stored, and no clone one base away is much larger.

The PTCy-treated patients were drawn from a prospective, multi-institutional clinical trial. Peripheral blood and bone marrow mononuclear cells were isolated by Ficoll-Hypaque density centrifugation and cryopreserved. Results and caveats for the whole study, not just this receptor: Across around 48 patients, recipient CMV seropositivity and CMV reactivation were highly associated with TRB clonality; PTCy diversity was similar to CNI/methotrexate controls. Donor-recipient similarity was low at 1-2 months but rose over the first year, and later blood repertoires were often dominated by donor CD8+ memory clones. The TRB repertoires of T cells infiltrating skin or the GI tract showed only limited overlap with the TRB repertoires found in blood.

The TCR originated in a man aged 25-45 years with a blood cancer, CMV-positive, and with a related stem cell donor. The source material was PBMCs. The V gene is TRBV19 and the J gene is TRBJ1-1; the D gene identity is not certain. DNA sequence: TGTGCCAGTAGTCTGTCCGTGACTTCGGAAGCTTTCTTT. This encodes CASSLSVTSEAFF.